One sample yielded the 25 T cell receptor beta chains listed below, sequenced in a study of T-cell memory formation after mild COVID-19. TCRdb reanalysed the 5' RACE reads using MiXCR and keeps one entry per CDR3 protein. This sample has 350,000 to 400,000 distinct CDR3 sequences, with roughly 21% found just once. The sequencing input was PBMCs or a T cell subset sorted from them (not recorded which). Receptor source: an adult woman who had mild COVID-19 (a few samples of this study predate the infection). Cell type and time point are not known.

In its sample, this clonotype was seen a few times. J is TRBJ2-1 and V is TRBV29-1; TRBD2 is a possible D gene (5 bases). This CDR3 is 14 amino acids long. Per the germline V gene, CDR1 is SQVTM and CDR2 is ANQGSEA. The V end was cut by 6 bases, the J end by 4 bases, with 16 bases between. The CDR3 DNA sequence: TGCAGCGTCCTTCGGGGTATAGGGTACAATGAGCAGTTCTTC. Its translation: CSVLRGIGYNEQFF.

The V call is TRBV7-3, the J call TRBJ2-1, with TRBD2 identical over 10 bases. Germline lookup yields CDR1 SGHTA and CDR2 FQGTGA. With 2 bases clipped from V and 4 bases from J, the junction kept 5 bases outside the gene matches. This CDR3 comprises 16 residues. Here the CDR3 reads CASSLLAGASYNEQFF. The CDR3 coding sequence is TGTGCCAGCAGCTTACTAGCGGGGGCCTCGTACAATGAGCAGTTCTTC.

This clonotype was seen only a few times. This rearrangement joins TRBV7-9 to TRBJ1-1; 8 bases match TRBD1. V lost 4 bases, J lost 4 bases, and 8 bases stayed unmatched. The CDR3 has 15 residues. CDR1 and CDR2 from the germline V gene are SEHNR and FQNEAQ (reference sequence). The CDR3 region is CASSSPDRGGTEAFF. The CDR3 DNA reads TGTGCCAGCAGCTCACCCGACAGGGGTGGCACTGAAGCTTTCTTT.

This clonotype was found a few times. The chain has TRBV29-1 and TRBJ1-1; D is possibly TRBD1 (5 bases). This CDR3 contains 12 residues. With 4 bases removed from V and 5 bases from J, the gap between germline ends came to 11 bases. Per the germline V gene, CDR1 is SQVTM and CDR2 is ANQGSEA. The CDR3 sequence is CSVVSAGTEAFF. CDR3 DNA: TGCAGCGTTGTGTCGGCAGGGACTGAAGCTTTCTTT.

This clonotype was picked up many times. This rearrangement joins TRBV5-4 to TRBJ1-5; D not resolved. Germline V gene data show CDR1 as SGHNT and CDR2 as YYREEE (reference sequence). The length of the CDR3 is 15 residues. Trimming took 0 bases from V and 4 from J, leaving 11 bases between them. The CDR3, as DNA: TGTGCCAGCAGCTTGGATCCCGAGCCTAATCAGCCCCAGCATTTT. It specifies CASSLDPEPNQPQHF.

This clonotype was counted at least ten times. This sequence joins TRBV29-1 and TRBJ2-7; a weak D match, TRBD1 (6 bases). V was cut by 3 bases and J by 0 bases, with 9 bases left in between. The CDR3 loop spans 13 amino acids. From germline, CDR1 is SQVTM and CDR2 ANQGSEA. The CDR3 nucleotides are TGCAGCGTTGACCCGACAGGCTCCTACGAGCAGTACTTC. Translated, it gives CSVDPTGSYEQYF.

This sequence joins TRBV20-1 and TRBJ2-7, with TRBD1 identical over 7 bases. V lost 5 bases and J lost 1; bases outside the gene matches: 5. This CDR3 has 13 amino acids. Germline V gene lookup returns CDR1 DFQATT and CDR2 SNEGSKA (reference sequence). In nucleotides, the CDR3 is TGCAGTGCTTCCGGGACAGTTTCCTACGAGCAGTACTTC. This encodes CSASGTVSYEQYF.

This clonotype has ten or more counts. The V and J genes are TRBV18 and TRBJ2-1; D unclear. V lost 6 bases and J 4 bases, leaving 7 bases between the germline ends. Germline CDR1 KGHSH, CDR2 LQKENI. This CDR3 is 12 amino acids long. DNA of the CDR3: TGTGCCAGCTCCCCGGATTACAATGAGCAGTTCTTC. Protein sequence: CASSPDYNEQFF.

The chain couples TRBV18 to TRBJ2-1, with 9 bases identical to TRBD2. Germline CDR1 reads KGHSH; CDR2 reads LQKENI. V was clipped by 0 bases and J by 9 bases; unmatched bases: 6. This CDR3 comprises 15 residues. As DNA, the CDR3 is TGTGCCAGCTCACCACCATTAGCGGGAGTGATTGAGCAGTTCTTC. It yields the protein CASSPPLAGVIEQFF.

V and J are TRBV20-1 and TRBJ1-2; the D gene is possibly TRBD1 (5 bases). CDR1 and CDR2 (germline): DFQATT, SNEGSKA (reference sequence). The CDR3 has 13 residues. Trimming shortened V by 0 bases and J by 9 bases, and 14 bases separated the two germline ends. The CDR3 DNA follows: TGCAGTGCTAGAGATGGGGCAGGGAAGCGCTACACCTTC. Amino acid sequence: CSARDGAGKRYTF.

This clonotype showed up just a few times. The chain carries TRBV6-1 and TRBJ1-4; D gene uncertain. Germline values: CDR1 MNHNS, CDR2 SASEGT. Between the trimmed V and J ends, which lost 5 bases and 3 bases, there was a span of 10 bases. This CDR3 has 14 amino acids. The CDR3 DNA is TGTGCCAGCAGTCCACATACGGCTAATGAAAAACTGTTTTTT. Encoded protein: CASSPHTANEKLFF.

The genes are TRBV9 and TRBJ2-1; D unclear. The V gene lost 3 bases and the J gene lost 0 bases, with 10 bases spanning the gap. The CDR3 contains 15 residues. The germline V gene encodes CDR1 SGDLS and CDR2 YYNGEE. CDR3 amino acids: CASSADRGSYNEQFF. The CDR3 region has the DNA TGTGCCAGCAGCGCTGACCGAGGCTCCTACAATGAGCAGTTCTTC.

The chain is built from TRBV7-2 and TRBJ2-2; D remains unclear. V lost 6 bases and J lost 4, with 12 bases in between. There are 14 residues in the CDR3. Germline lookup yields CDR1 SGHTA and CDR2 FQGNSA. CDR3 nucleotide sequence: TGTGCCAGCAGTCGTGACACAATCACCGGGGAGCTGTTTTTT. This encodes CASSRDTITGELFF.

This sequence joins TRBV7-9 and TRBJ1-4; weak D call: TRBD1 (5 bases). The CDR3 loop spans 17 amino acids. The ends were cut back, 0 bases at V and 6 bases at J, with 17 bases in the middle. Germline-derived CDR1 and CDR2 are SEHNR and FQNEAQ (reference sequence). CDR3 DNA sequence: TGTGCCAGCAGCTTAGCGGGGCCCGGGCGCGCCGATGAAAAACTGTTTTTT. Its translation: CASSLAGPGRADEKLFF.

The chain employs TRBV6-1 and TRBJ2-3, with 16 bases aligning to TRBD2. Germline V CDR1 and CDR2: MNHNS, SASEGT. The CDR3 length is 17 residues. With 10 bases clipped from V and 6 bases from J, the junction kept 13 bases outside the gene matches. The CDR3: CATRLPGLAGGRDTQYF. The DNA for the CDR3 is TGTGCCACCCGACTTCCGGGACTAGCGGGGGGGCGGGATACGCAGTATTTT.

This chain joins TRBV18 and TRBJ2-7; 10 nucleotides line up with TRBD2. The V and J ends lost 3 bases and 4 bases, in that order; junction bases with no gene match: 6. Germline assignment: CDR1 KGHSH and CDR2 LQKENI. The CDR3 spans 15 residues. This CDR3 is CASSPGLAVQYEQYF. CDR3 DNA: TGTGCCAGCTCACCCGGACTAGCGGTTCAATACGAGCAGTACTTC. The whole variable domain, filled in from reference TRBV18 and TRBJ2-7, reads NAGVMQNPRHLVRRRGQEARLRCSPMKGHSHVYWYRQLPEEGLKFMVYLQKENIIDESGMPKERFSAEFPKEGPSILRIQQVVRGDSAAYFCASSPGLAVQYEQYFGPGTRLTVT.

The chain has TRBV4-1 and TRBJ1-1, with a tentative D call TRBD1 (5 bases). The CDR3 sequence is 17 residues long. V was clipped by 2 bases and J by 0 bases, with 16 bases between them. The germline CDR1 and CDR2 sequences are MGHRA and YSYEKL. The CDR3 sequence is CASSQLPGTGLNTEAFF. CDR3 bases: TGCGCCAGCAGCCAACTCCCCGGGACGGGCCTGAACACTGAAGCTTTCTTT.

The chain has TRBV30 and TRBJ2-3; D possibly corresponds to TRBD2 (6 bases). The CDR3 covers 15 residues. V was pared by 0 bases and J by 1 base, with 11 bases between. CDR1 is GTSNPN and CDR2 is SVGIG in the germline V gene (reference sequence). The DNA for the CDR3 is TGTGCCTGGAGTGTAGCACTAGCCGGCACAGATACGCAGTATTTT. Its protein is CAWSVALAGTDTQYF.

V gene TRBV7-9 combines with J gene TRBJ1-2; D gene ambiguous. This CDR3 is built from 13 residues. Germline values: CDR1 SEHNR, CDR2 FQNEAQ (reference sequence). V lost 5 bases, J lost 8 bases, and 15 bases lay in between. The CDR3 DNA sequence: TGTGCCAGCAGCCCCGACGGGTCTCGGGGCTACACCTTC. Its protein is CASSPDGSRGYTF. Using reference TRBV7-9 and TRBJ1-2 for the parts outside the CDR3, the full variable domain is DTGVSQNPRHKITKRGQNVTFRCDPISEHNRLYWYRQTLGQGPEFLTYFQNEAQLEKSRLLSDRFSAERPKGSFSTLEIQRTEQGDSAMYLCASSPDGSRGYTFGSGTRLTVV.

This clonotype was detected ten times or more. The rearrangement uses TRBV5-1 and TRBJ2-3; D perhaps matches TRBD1 (5 bases). The CDR3 runs to 14 residues. From germline, CDR1 is SGHRS and CDR2 YFSETQ. V dropped 0 bases and J dropped 2 bases, with 7 bases sitting between them. The CDR3 DNA follows: TGCGCCAGCAGCTTGGGACAGATCACAGATACGCAGTATTTT. This codes for CASSLGQITDTQYF.

The chain couples TRBV7-9 to TRBJ2-7, with D perhaps assigned TRBD1 or TRBD2 (5 bases each). CDR1 is SEHNR and CDR2 is FQNEAQ in the germline V gene (reference sequence). CDR3 size: 15 residues. Trimming removed 6 bases from V and 1 base from J, with 16 bases in between. CDR3 bases: TGTGCCAGCAGATACGCGGGTAGGGGATCCTACGAGCAGTACTTC. It is translated as CASRYAGRGSYEQYF.

This sequence joins TRBV24-1 and TRBJ2-7; D ambiguous. The CDR3 consists of 10 residues. Deletions cut 12 bases from V and 9 bases from J, with 14 bases between. CDR1 is KGHDR, CDR2 SFDVKD, per germline. The CDR3 nucleotides are TGTGCCTTACAGTTTGTTTTGCAGTACTTC. Protein sequence: CALQFVLQYF.

The rearrangement joins TRBV28 to TRBJ2-4, with D tentatively TRBD1 (6 bases). This CDR3 spans 15 amino acids. Germline lookup yields CDR1 MDHEN and CDR2 SYDVKM. The V and J ends lost 9 bases and 0 bases respectively, with 15 bases between them. CDR3 protein: CARGRYRVAKNIQYF. In DNA, the CDR3 is TGTGCCAGGGGACGTTACAGGGTAGCCAAAAACATTCAGTACTTC.

This clonotype has more than one count but fewer than ten. J is TRBJ1-1 and V is TRBV24-1; the D gene is possibly TRBD1 (5 bases). The length of the CDR3 is 13 residues. Germline V gene sequence: CDR1 KGHDR, CDR2 SFDVKD. V was shortened by 2 bases and J by 4 bases, with 7 bases between the two germline ends. This chain's CDR3 is CATSDWRGTEAFF. The CDR3 coding sequence is TGTGCCACCAGTGATTGGAGGGGCACTGAAGCTTTCTTT.

This clonotype was seen a single time. V gene TRBV20-1 combines with J gene TRBJ2-7; D gene unclear. CDR3 size: 13 residues. Germline loops: CDR1 DFQATT, CDR2 SNEGSKA (reference sequence). Trimming cost V 3 bases and J 0 bases, with 9 bases left between them. This CDR3 is CSARQASSYEQYF. As DNA, the CDR3 is TGCAGTGCTAGGCAGGCTAGCTCCTACGAGCAGTACTTC.